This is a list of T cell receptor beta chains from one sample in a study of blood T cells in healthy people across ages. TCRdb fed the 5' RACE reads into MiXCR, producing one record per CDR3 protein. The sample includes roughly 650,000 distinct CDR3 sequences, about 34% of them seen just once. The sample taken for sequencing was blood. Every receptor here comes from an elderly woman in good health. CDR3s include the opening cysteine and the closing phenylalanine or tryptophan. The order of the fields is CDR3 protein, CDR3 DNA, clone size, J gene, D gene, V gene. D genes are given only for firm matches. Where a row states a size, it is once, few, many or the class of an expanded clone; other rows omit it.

CDR3 protein: CASSYEGVDERQYF
CDR3 DNA: TGTGCCAGCAGTTACGAGGGGGTCGACGAGCGGCAGTACTTC
clone size: many
J gene: TRBJ2-7
D gene: NA
V gene: TRBV6-2/TRBV6-3

CDR3 protein: CASRVTGGRTEAFF
CDR3 DNA: TGTGCCAGCAGGGTAACAGGGGGGAGAACTGAAGCTTTCTTT
clone size: once
J gene: TRBJ1-1
D gene: TRBD1
V gene: TRBV12-3/TRBV12-4

CDR3 protein: CASSLARGGFDEQFF
CDR3 DNA: TGTGCCAGCAGCTTAGCGCGGGGGGGCTTCGATGAGCAGTTCTTC
clone size: many
J gene: TRBJ2-1
D gene: TRBD2
V gene: TRBV7-9

CDR3 protein: CASSSYSGGAADTQYF
CDR3 DNA: TGCGCCAGCAGCTCTTATAGCGGGGGGGCCGCAGATACGCAGTATTTT
clone size: many
J gene: TRBJ2-3
D gene: TRBD2
V gene: TRBV5-1

CDR3 protein: CSALSPTLSSYEQYF
CDR3 DNA: TGCAGTGCCCTATCGCCTACATTGAGCTCCTACGAGCAGTACTTC
clone size: few
J gene: TRBJ2-7
D gene: NA
V gene: TRBV20-1

CDR3 protein: CSVEGASGEEYEQYF
CDR3 DNA: TGCAGCGTTGAGGGGGCTAGCGGAGAGGAATACGAGCAGTACTTC
clone size: NA
J gene: TRBJ2-7
D gene: NA
V gene: TRBV29-1

CDR3 protein: CSARRRDRDTQYF
CDR3 DNA: TGCAGTGCTAGACGACGAGACCGGGATACGCAGTATTTT
clone size: NA
J gene: TRBJ2-3
D gene: NA
V gene: TRBV20-1

CDR3 protein: CASSRILGLNPPQHF
CDR3 DNA: TGTGCCAGCAGCCGGATCCTGGGCCTCAATCCGCCCCAGCATTTT
clone size: NA
J gene: TRBJ1-5
D gene: NA
V gene: TRBV7-2

CDR3 protein: CASSVVGGREAQYF
CDR3 DNA: TGTGCCAGCAGCGTAGTGGGGGGAAGAGAGGCCCAGTACTTC
clone size: many
J gene: TRBJ2-5
D gene: NA
V gene: TRBV9

CDR3 protein: CASSVGQGSNSPLHF
CDR3 DNA: TGTGCCAGCAGCGTAGGACAGGGTTCTAATTCACCCCTCCACTTT
clone size: NA
J gene: TRBJ1-6
D gene: TRBD1
V gene: TRBV9

CDR3 protein: CASSDRYGQYF
CDR3 DNA: TGTGCCAGCAGTGATAGGTACGGGCAGTACTTC
clone size: many
J gene: TRBJ2-7
D gene: NA
V gene: TRBV6-1